A single sample is the source of the 5 T cell receptor beta chains below, sequenced in a study of T cells in Graves' hyperthyroidism and ophthalmopathy. Amplification targeted TCR beta CDR3 regions from RNA transcripts. Researchers ran a first-round RT-PCR on the TCR CDR3 using the HTBI primer set. MiXCR was run by TCRdb on the multiplex PCR reads, yielding one entry per CDR3 protein. This table holds around 350,000 distinct CDR3 sequences, around 14% found once. Sequenced input: blood. The receptor source for this set is a woman between 18 and 29 years old with Graves' hyperthyroidism that later progressed to Graves' ophthalmopathy.

The rearrangement joins TRBV30 to TRBJ2-1, with D possibly matching TRBD2 (6 bases). The CDR3 totals 16 residues. Per the germline V gene, CDR1 is GTSNPN and CDR2 is SVGIG (reference sequence). Deletions cut 2 bases from V and 7 bases from J, with 21 bases between. CDR3 protein: CAWSTELSGVGNEQFF. The CDR3 nucleotides are TGTGCCTGGAGTACTGAACTATCGGGAGTTGGGAATGAGCAGTTCTTC.

In this sample, this clonotype turned up many times. This chain links TRBV6-1 with TRBJ2-2, with 11 bases matching TRBD2. The CDR3 has 16 residues. J lost 4 bases, V lost 4 bases, and 5 bases had no gene match. Germline CDR1 MNHNS, CDR2 SASEGT. CDR3 protein: CASSGTSGRVTGELFF. In DNA, the CDR3 is TGTGCCAGCAGTGGCACTAGCGGGAGAGTCACCGGGGAGCTGTTTTTT.

This clonotype was seen many times. The chain joins TRBV25-1 to TRBJ2-3, with 8 bases fitting TRBD2. Germline V lookup: CDR1 MGHDK, CDR2 SYGVNS. The CDR3 is 15 residues long. Germline trimming cut 2 bases from V and 4 bases from J; bases unmatched to any gene: 5. CDR3 sequence (DNA): TGTGCCAGCAGTGAAATGCGGGGGGCCGCAGATACGCAGTATTTT. As protein: CASSEMRGAADTQYF.

This clonotype was detected ten times or more. The chain is built from TRBV7-4 and TRBJ1-2, with TRBD1 matching over 8 bases. This CDR3 comprises 17 residues. The V segment lost 5 bases and the J segment 0 bases; nucleotides outside the gene matches: 11. Germline-derived CDR1 and CDR2 are SGHVT and SQSDAQ. In nucleotides, the CDR3 is TGTGCCAGCAGCCCCCGAACCCCACAGGGGGCTAACTATGGCTACACCTTC. Amino acid sequence: CASSPRTPQGANYGYTF.

The chain recombines TRBV28 with TRBJ2-3, with TRBD2 as a possible D gene (5 bases). V was pared by 7 bases and J by 6 bases, with 17 bases between. The CDR3 runs to 14 residues. Germline V CDR1 and CDR2: MDHEN, SYDVKM. CDR3 in amino acids: CASNLEGRRDTQYF. The CDR3, as DNA: TGTGCCAGCAACTTAGAGGGAAGAAGGGATACGCAGTATTTT.